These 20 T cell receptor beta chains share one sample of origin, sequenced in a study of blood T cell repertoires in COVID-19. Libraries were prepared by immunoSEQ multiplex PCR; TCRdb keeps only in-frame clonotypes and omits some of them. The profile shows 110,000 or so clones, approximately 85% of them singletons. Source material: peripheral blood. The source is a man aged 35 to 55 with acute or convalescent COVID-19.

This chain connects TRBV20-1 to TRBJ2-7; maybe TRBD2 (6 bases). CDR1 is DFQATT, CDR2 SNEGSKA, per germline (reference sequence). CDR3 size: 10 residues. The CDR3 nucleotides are TGCAGCATCGGGGGCTACGAGCAGTACTTC. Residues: CSIGGYEQYF.

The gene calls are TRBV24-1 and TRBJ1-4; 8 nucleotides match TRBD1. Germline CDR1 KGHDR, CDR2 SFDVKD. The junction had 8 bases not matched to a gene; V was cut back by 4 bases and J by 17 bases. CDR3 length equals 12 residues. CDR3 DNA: TGTGCCACCAGTGACCGGTCGGGACAGGTTTTTTTT. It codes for CATSDRSGQVFF.

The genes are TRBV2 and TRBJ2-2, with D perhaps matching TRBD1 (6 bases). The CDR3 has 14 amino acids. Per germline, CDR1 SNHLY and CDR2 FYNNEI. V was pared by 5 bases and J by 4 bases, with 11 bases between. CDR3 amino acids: CASSPDSATGELFF. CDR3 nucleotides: TGTGCCAGCAGTCCGGACAGTGCCACCGGGGAGCTGTTTTTT.

Here the CDR3 DNA reads TGTGCCAGCAGCTTATCAGGCGATGGCTACACCTTC. Translated: CASSLSGDGYTF. The chain couples TRBV7-9 to TRBJ1-2; no clear D. CDR3 length: 12 amino acids. V lost 2 bases and J lost 6, with 7 bases in between. CDR1 and CDR2 from the germline V gene are SEHNR and FQNEAQ (reference sequence).

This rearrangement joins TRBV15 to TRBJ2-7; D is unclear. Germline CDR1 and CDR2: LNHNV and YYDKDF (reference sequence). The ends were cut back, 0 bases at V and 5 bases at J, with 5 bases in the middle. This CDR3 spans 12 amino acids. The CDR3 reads CATSREIDEQYF. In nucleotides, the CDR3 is TGTGCCACCAGCAGAGAAATAGACGAGCAGTACTTC.

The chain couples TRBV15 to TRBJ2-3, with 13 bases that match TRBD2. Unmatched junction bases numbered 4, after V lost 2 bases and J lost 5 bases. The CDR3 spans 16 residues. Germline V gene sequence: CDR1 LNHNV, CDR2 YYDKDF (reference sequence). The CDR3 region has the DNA TGTGCCACCAGCAGAACTAGCGGGGGGGCCCAAGATACGCAGTATTTT. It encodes CATSRTSGGAQDTQYF.

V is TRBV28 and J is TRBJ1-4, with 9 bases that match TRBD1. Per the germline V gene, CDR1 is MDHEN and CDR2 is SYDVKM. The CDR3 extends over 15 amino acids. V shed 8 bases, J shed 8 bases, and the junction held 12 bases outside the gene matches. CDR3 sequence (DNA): TGTGCCAGCCAACCTGGGGGACAGGGAAGGGAAAAACTGTTTTTT. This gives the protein CASQPGGQGREKLFF.

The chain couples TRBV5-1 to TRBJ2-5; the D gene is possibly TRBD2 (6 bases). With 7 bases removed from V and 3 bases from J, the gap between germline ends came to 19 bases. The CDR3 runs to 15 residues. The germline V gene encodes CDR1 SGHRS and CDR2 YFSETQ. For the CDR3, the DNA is TGCGCCAGCGCATGGGCGGGGCTCGTGGAAGAGACCCAGTACTTC. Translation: CASAWAGLVEETQYF.

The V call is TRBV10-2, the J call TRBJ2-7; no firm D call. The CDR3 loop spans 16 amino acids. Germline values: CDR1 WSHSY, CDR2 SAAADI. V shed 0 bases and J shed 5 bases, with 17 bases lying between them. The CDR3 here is CASSESSTPNLDEQYF. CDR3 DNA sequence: TGCGCCAGCAGTGAGTCTAGTACGCCGAATTTAGACGAGCAGTACTTC.

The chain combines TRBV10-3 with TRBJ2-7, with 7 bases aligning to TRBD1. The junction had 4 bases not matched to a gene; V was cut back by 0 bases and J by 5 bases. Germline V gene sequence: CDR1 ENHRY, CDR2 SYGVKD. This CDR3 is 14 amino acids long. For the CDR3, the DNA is TGTGCCATCAGTGAGTCTGGACAGGTGAACGAGCAGTACTTC. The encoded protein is CAISESGQVNEQYF.

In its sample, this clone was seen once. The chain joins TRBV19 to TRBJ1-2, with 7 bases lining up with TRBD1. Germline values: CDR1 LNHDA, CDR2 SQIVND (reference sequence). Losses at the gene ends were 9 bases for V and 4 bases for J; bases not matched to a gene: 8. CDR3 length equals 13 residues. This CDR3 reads CASLDRLGYGYTF. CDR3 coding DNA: TGTGCCAGCCTGGACAGGCTGGGCTATGGCTACACCTTC. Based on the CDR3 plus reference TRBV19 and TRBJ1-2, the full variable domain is DGGITQSPKYLFRKEGQNVTLSCEQNLNHDAMYWYRQDPGQGLRLIYYSQIVNDFQKGDIAEGYSVSREKKESFPLTVTSAQKNPTAFYLCASLDRLGYGYTFGSGTRLTVV.

The CDR3 nucleotides read TGTGCCAGCAGTTATAGGACTGGATACGAGCAGTACTTC. Its protein product is CASSYRTGYEQYF. The chain couples TRBV6-2 or TRBV6-3 to TRBJ2-7; D is possibly TRBD2 (5 bases). Trimming stripped 3 bases from V and 4 bases from J, with 10 bases between. The CDR3 contains 13 residues. Germline assignment: CDR1 MNHEY and CDR2 SVGEGT.

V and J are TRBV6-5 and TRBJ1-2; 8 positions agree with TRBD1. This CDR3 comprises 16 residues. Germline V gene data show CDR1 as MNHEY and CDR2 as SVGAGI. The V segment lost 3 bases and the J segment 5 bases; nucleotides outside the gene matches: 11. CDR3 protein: CASSYGTGGSPYGYTF. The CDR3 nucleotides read TGTGCCAGCAGTTATGGCACAGGGGGTTCCCCTTATGGCTACACCTTC.

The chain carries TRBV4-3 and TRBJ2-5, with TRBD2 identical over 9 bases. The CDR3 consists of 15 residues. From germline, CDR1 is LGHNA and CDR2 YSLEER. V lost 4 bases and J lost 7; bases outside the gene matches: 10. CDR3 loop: CASSRGSGGGVTQYF. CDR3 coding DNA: TGCGCCAGCAGCCGCGGTAGCGGGGGCGGGGTGACCCAGTACTTC.

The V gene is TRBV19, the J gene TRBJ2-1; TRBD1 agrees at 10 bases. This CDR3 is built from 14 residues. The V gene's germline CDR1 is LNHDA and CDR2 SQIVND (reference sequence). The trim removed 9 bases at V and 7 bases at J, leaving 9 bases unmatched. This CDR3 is CASHRTGGRNEQFF. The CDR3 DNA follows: TGTGCCAGCCATCGGACAGGGGGTAGGAATGAGCAGTTCTTC. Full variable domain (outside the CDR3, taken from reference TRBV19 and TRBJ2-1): DGGITQSPKYLFRKEGQNVTLSCEQNLNHDAMYWYRQDPGQGLRLIYYSQIVNDFQKGDIAEGYSVSREKKESFPLTVTSAQKNPTAFYLCASHRTGGRNEQFFGPGTRLTVL.

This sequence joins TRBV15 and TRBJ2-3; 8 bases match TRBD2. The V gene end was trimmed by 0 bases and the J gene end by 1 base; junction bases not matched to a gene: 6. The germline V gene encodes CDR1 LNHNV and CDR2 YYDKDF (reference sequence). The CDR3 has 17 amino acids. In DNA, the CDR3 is TGTGCCACCAGCAGAGATCTCGGGCGGGGGGGCACAGATACGCAGTATTTT. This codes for CATSRDLGRGGTDTQYF.

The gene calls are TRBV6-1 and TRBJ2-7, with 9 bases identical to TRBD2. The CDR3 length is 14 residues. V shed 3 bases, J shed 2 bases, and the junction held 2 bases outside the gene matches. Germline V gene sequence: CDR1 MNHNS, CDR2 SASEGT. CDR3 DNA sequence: TGTGCCAGCAGTGAGCGGGGGGGGCCCTACGAGCAGTACTTC. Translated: CASSERGGPYEQYF.

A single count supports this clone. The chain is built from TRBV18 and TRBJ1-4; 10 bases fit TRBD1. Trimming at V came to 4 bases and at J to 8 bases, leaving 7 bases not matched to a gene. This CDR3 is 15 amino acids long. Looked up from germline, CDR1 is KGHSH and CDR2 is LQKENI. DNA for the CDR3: TGTGCCAGCTCACGGACGACAGGGGGCCGGGAAAAACTGTTTTTT. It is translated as CASSRTTGGREKLFF. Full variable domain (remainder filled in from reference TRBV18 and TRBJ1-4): NAGVMQNPRHLVRRRGQEARLRCSPMKGHSHVYWYRQLPEEGLKFMVYLQKENIIDESGMPKERFSAEFPKEGPSILRIQQVVRGDSAAYFCASSRTTGGREKLFFGSGTQLSVL.

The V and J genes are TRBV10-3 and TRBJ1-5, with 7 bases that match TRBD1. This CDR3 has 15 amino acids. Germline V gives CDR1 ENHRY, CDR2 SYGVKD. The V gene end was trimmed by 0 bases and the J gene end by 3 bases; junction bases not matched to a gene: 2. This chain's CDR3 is CAISESTGYNQPQHF. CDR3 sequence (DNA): TGTGCCATCAGTGAGTCGACAGGGTACAATCAGCCCCAGCATTTT.

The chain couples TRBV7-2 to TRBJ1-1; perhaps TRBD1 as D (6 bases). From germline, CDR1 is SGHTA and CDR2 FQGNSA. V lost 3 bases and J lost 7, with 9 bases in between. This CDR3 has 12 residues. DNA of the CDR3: TGTGCCAGCAGCTTCTGGGGGCTTGAAGCTTTCTTT. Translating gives CASSFWGLEAFF.